The sequence of this T cell receptor (beta chain) was determined in a study of shared clonotypes between healthy human individuals. As for the study in general: Three plates were used per donor for CD4 naive, three for CD4 memory, two for CD8 naive and one for CD8 memory.

About this clone: Its target is not known.

Notes on the study in general: Against clonotypes common to all four donors, non-shared ones had lower generation probabilities.

Profiled with immunoSEQ multiplex PCR; TCRdb holds only in-frame clones, not every one. This sample carries 1,500,000 or so clones, around 95% of them seen once, and the ten largest clones take roughly 1.1%. The specimen sequenced was naive CD4+ T cells sorted from blood. Regarding subset: CD45RA+ positively selected. The origin of this receptor is a man between 25 and 39 years old in good health.

The CDR3 DNA reads TGTGCCAGCAGCGAGGACCTTTCGAAGGATGAAAAACTGTTTTTT. Amino acids: CASSEDLSKDEKLFF. The chain recombines TRBV6-1 with TRBJ1-4, with unresolved D. The CDR3 loop spans 15 amino acids. In germline, CDR1 is MNHNS, CDR2 SASEGT. V lost 6 bases, J lost 6 bases, and 17 bases lay in between.